Shown below are 19 T cell receptor beta chains from a single sample sequenced in a study of regulatory T cells in long-lasting Graves disease. Time point defined: newly diagnosed GD, antithyroid drugs for less than 3 months. With RNA extracted from PBMCs as input, the TCR library was made. For TCR beta, libraries came from iRepertoire HTBI primers and Arm-PCR of CDR3 regions. Each CDR3 protein is one row after TCRdb ran MiXCR on the multiplex PCR reads. The data show approximately 400,000 distinct CDR3 sequences, 15% to 17% seen once. Sequenced material: peripheral blood mononuclear cells (PBMCs), taken at new diagnosis, from a patient treated with antithyroid drugs. These receptors all stem from a female donor with Graves disease.

This clonotype was observed at least ten times. The chain recombines TRBV4-1 with TRBJ2-2; tentative D call: TRBD1 (6 bases). V lost 4 bases and J lost 4, with 10 bases in between. This CDR3 is built from 14 residues. The germline CDR1 and CDR2 sequences are MGHRA and YSYEKL. CDR3 loop: CASSLGQTTGELFF. The CDR3 DNA reads as TGCGCCAGCAGCCTTGGACAGACCACCGGGGAGCTGTTTTTT.

This clonotype was seen many times. The chain employs TRBV20-1 and TRBJ2-7; 7 bases are a match to TRBD2. CDR3 length: 11 amino acids. Trimming at V came to 3 bases and at J to 6 bases, leaving 2 bases not matched to a gene. Germline CDR1 and CDR2: DFQATT and SNEGSKA (reference sequence). The chain's CDR3 is CSASPGGEQYF. DNA for the CDR3: TGCAGTGCTAGTCCGGGAGGCGAGCAGTACTTC.

The chain combines TRBV27 with TRBJ1-5, with a weak D call TRBD1 (6 bases). V was trimmed by 3 bases and J by 0 bases, leaving 9 bases between them. CDR1 and CDR2 (germline): MNHEY, SMNVEV (reference sequence). The CDR3 length is 15 residues. The CDR3 loop is CASSFGTNSNQPQHF. The CDR3 coding sequence is TGTGCCAGCAGTTTTGGGACAAATAGCAATCAGCCCCAGCATTTT.

In this sample, this clonotype turned up a few times. A much larger clonotype is one base distant, so this may be a read error. The J gene is TRBJ2-1, the V gene TRBV2; D is possibly TRBD1 (6 bases). The CDR3 length is 18 residues. CDR1 is SNHLY, CDR2 FYNNEI, per germline. CDR3 bases: TGTGCCAGCAACCGTCGGGACACCCTCCAAGGGGCTTACAATGGGCAGTTCTTC. It codes for CASNRRDTLQGAYNGQFF. Full variable domain (rest looked up from reference TRBV2 and TRBJ2-1): EPEVTQTPSHQVTQMGQEVILRCVPISNHLYFYWYRQILGQKVEFLVSFYNNEISEKSEIFDDQFSVERPDGSNFTLKIRSTKLEDSAMYFCASNRRDTLQGAYNGQFFGPGTRLTVL.

This clonotype was seen repeatedly, ten times or more. This rearrangement joins TRBV7-9 to TRBJ2-7, with D uncertain. Trimming pared 1 base from V and 9 bases from J, leaving 7 bases between. The CDR3 covers 11 residues. CDR1 SEHNR and CDR2 FQNEAQ come from the germline V gene (reference sequence). The CDR3 protein is CASSLESVQYF. Written as DNA, the CDR3 is TGTGCCAGCAGCTTAGAGAGCGTGCAGTACTTC.

The CDR3 DNA reads TGTGCCAGCAGCCAAGATCTTACGACGAATGAGCAGTTCTTC. This sequence encodes CASSQDLTTNEQFF. The rearrangement uses TRBV3-1 and TRBJ2-1; D unclear. Germline CDR1 reads LGHDT; CDR2 reads YNNKEL (reference sequence). The CDR3 has 14 amino acids. Trimming removed 0 bases from V and 7 bases from J, with 10 bases in between.

This rearrangement joins TRBV3-1 to TRBJ2-5; D is uncertain. Trimming cost V 3 bases and J 1 base, with 9 bases left between them. This CDR3 region has 14 residues. Germline values: CDR1 LGHDT, CDR2 YNNKEL (reference sequence). CDR3 sequence: CASSHLTFQETQYF. CDR3 nucleotide sequence: TGTGCCAGCAGCCATTTAACCTTCCAAGAGACCCAGTACTTC.

The sample holds many counts of this clonotype. V is TRBV28 and J is TRBJ2-7, with D perhaps assigned TRBD1 or TRBD2 (5 bases each). The V and J ends lost 1 base and 2 bases respectively, with 12 bases between them. CDR1 is MDHEN, CDR2 SYDVKM, per germline. CDR3 length equals 15 residues. CDR3 amino acids: CASSLLGTGPYEQYF. The CDR3 DNA sequence: TGTGCCAGCAGTTTATTGGGGACGGGCCCCTACGAGCAGTACTTC.

The V gene is TRBV13, the J gene TRBJ2-2; 9 nucleotides match TRBD1. Germline V gene lookup returns CDR1 PRHDT and CDR2 FYEKMQ (reference sequence). With V trimmed by 8 bases and J by 1 base, 11 bases remained unmatched. The CDR3 consists of 17 residues. CDR3 sequence reads: CASRPVTGGRNTGELFF. The CDR3 nucleotides read TGTGCCAGCCGCCCGGTAACAGGGGGCAGGAACACCGGGGAGCTGTTTTTT.

In its sample, this clonotype was seen a few times. The rearrangement uses TRBV11-2 and TRBJ2-1; 7 positions agree with TRBD1. The V and J ends lost 1 base and 5 bases, in that order; junction bases with no gene match: 5. CDR1 is SGHAT, CDR2 FQNNGV, per germline. The length of the CDR3 is 15 residues. The CDR3, as DNA: TGTGCCAGCAGCTTAGTCCATGGACAGGACAATGAGCAGTTCTTC. This codes for CASSLVHGQDNEQFF.

This sequence joins TRBV29-1 and TRBJ1-2; a possible D gene is TRBD1 (6 bases). V shed 4 bases and J shed 0 bases, with 9 bases lying between them. The CDR3 length is 13 residues. The germline CDR1 and CDR2 sequences are SQVTM and ANQGSEA. The CDR3 nucleotides read TGCAGCGTTGCGGGGGCGCCTAACTATGGCTACACCTTC. Protein product: CSVAGAPNYGYTF.

This clonotype occurred many times. The V call is TRBV4-1, the J call TRBJ1-2, with D hard to call. Trimming shortened V by 1 base and J by 6 bases, and 12 bases separated the two germline ends. The CDR3 loop spans 14 amino acids. CDR1 MGHRA and CDR2 YSYEKL come from the germline V gene. DNA of the CDR3: TGCGCCAGCAGCCAAGCGTCCGAGTTTCATGGCTACACCTTC. Translating gives CASSQASEFHGYTF.

In its sample, this clonotype was seen many times. The chain joins TRBV5-1 to TRBJ2-7, with a possible D match to TRBD1 (5 bases). The V gene's germline CDR1 is SGHRS and CDR2 YFSETQ. This CDR3 has 13 amino acids. Trimming stripped 3 bases from V and 0 bases from J, with 7 bases between. Here the CDR3 DNA reads TGCGCCAGCAGCTCGGACAACTCCTACGAGCAGTACTTC. The encoded protein is CASSSDNSYEQYF.

This clonotype was seen a few times. The chain couples TRBV5-5 to TRBJ2-1; TRBD2 aligns across 7 bases. V was pared by 2 bases and J by 15 bases, with 8 bases of the junction left unmatched. Germline CDR1 and CDR2: SGHKS and YYEKEE (reference sequence). The CDR3 has 12 amino acids. CDR3 amino acids: CASSLTREGLFF. DNA of the CDR3: TGTGCCAGCAGCTTAACCAGGGAGGGTCTGTTCTTC. Looking up the rest from reference TRBV5-5 and TRBJ2-1 gives the full variable domain: DAGVTQSPTHLIKTRGQQVTLRCSPISGHKSVSWYQQVLGQGPQFIFQYYEKEERGRGNFPDRFSARQFPNYSSELNVNALLLGDSALYLCASSLTREGLFFGPGTRLTVL.

This clonotype has just a few counts. This chain connects TRBV12-3 or TRBV12-4 to TRBJ1-1; D gene uncertain. The CDR3 is 14 residues long. The ends were cut back, 7 bases at V and 0 bases at J, with 12 bases in the middle. The CDR3 DNA reads TGTGCCAGCACCCTAGGGTCCCTGAACACTGAAGCTTTCTTT. This encodes CASTLGSLNTEAFF.

This clonotype was picked up many times. The rearrangement links TRBV6-2 or TRBV6-3 to TRBJ2-7; D gene ambiguous. Trimming took off 0 bases at V and 0 bases at J, with 9 bases between the two ends. CDR1 and CDR2 from the germline V gene are MNHEY and SVGEGT. CDR3 size: 15 residues. DNA for the CDR3: TGTGCCAGCAGTTACTCTGAGGAGAGCTCCTACGAGCAGTACTTC. Residues: CASSYSEESSYEQYF.

This clonotype appeared many times. The chain is built from TRBV6-1 and TRBJ1-4; D may be TRBD1 (5 bases). V was trimmed by 2 bases and J by 5 bases, leaving 9 bases between them. This CDR3 comprises 14 residues. The germline gives CDR1 MNHNS, CDR2 SASEGT. The CDR3 sequence is CASSEYGANEKLFF. In DNA form, the CDR3 reads TGTGCCAGCAGTGAATATGGGGCCAATGAAAAACTGTTTTTT.

This clonotype was recorded at least ten times. The rearrangement uses TRBV20-1 and TRBJ2-2, with a possible D match to TRBD2 (5 bases). The CDR3 totals 14 residues. Trimming took off 2 bases at V and 4 bases at J, with 11 bases between the two ends. Per germline, CDR1 DFQATT and CDR2 SNEGSKA (reference sequence). CDR3 sequence reads: CSARSGVSTGELFF. DNA of the CDR3: TGCAGTGCTAGATCCGGGGTGTCCACCGGGGAGCTGTTTTTT.

V and J are TRBV20-1 and TRBJ2-5; 8 bases are a match to TRBD1. Per the germline V gene, CDR1 is DFQATT and CDR2 is SNEGSKA (reference sequence). This CDR3 region has 14 residues. With 4 bases clipped from V and 5 bases from J, the junction kept 9 bases outside the gene matches. CDR3 nucleotides: TGCAGTGCTATCCGCAGGGGGCGAGGGGAGACCCAGTACTTC. As protein: CSAIRRGRGETQYF.